Below, one T cell receptor beta chain is given with its context. At the DNA level, this CDR3 is encoded by other sequences in the same sample as well. What was sequenced were expressed TCRB transcripts, since all of the isolated RNA had been reverse transcribed. Assay used: immunoSEQ multiplex PCR; TCRdb lists only in-frame clones, some missing. The sample lists roughly 150,000 clones, approximately 10% occurring once. The sample belongs to a study of beta chain features in type 1 diabetes. V was trimmed by 4 bases and J by 6 bases, leaving 6 bases between them. Germline values: CDR1 SGHDN, CDR2 FVKESK. The CDR3 extends over 11 amino acids.

J is TRBJ2-5 and V is TRBV14, with unresolved D. The sample comprised central memory CD4+ T cells from blood. This receptor was identified in a man in his late teens or twenties in good health. CDR3 region: CASSPGQTQYF. Here the CDR3 DNA reads TGTGCCAGCAGCCCCGGGCAGACCCAGTACTTC.